The present entry profiles one T cell receptor (beta chain) with its context. The sample holds a few counts of this clone. Its target antigen remains unknown. Base qualities were left out, and no much larger clone turns up one base away. This record comes from a study of beta chain features in type 1 diabetes listed by TCRdb under 2018. Study-level background: No differences in mean age, gender distribution, total cell number or subset yield were found between patients and healthy donors. A total of about 100,000,000 sorted cells were examined across all samples, and RNA yield correlated strongly with the number of cells per subset. In the study, TCRB repertoires of sorted circulating CD4+ T cell subsets from recently diagnosed type 1 diabetes patients were compared with those of matched healthy donors. Regulatory and stem cell-like memory subsets were isolated from only 8 patients and roughly 8 healthy donors, whereas naive and central memory subsets came from all 30 or so donors.

Each donor gave one peripheral blood draw, averaging approximately 110 mL, which was collected into heparinised tubes. A BD FACSAria II was used to sort naive, central memory, regulatory and stem cell-like memory CD4+ T cells with a panel that included CD45RO, CCR7, CD25, CD127, CD95 and CD27. A purity above 95% was achieved for all sorted populations. PBMCs were isolated immediately by Lymphoprep density gradient centrifugation and stained directly without culture. So that batch effects would be minimized, each experiment stained and sorted samples in pairs, pairing one healthy donor with one patient. What the research found in general, with its limitations: In all four CD4+ subsets, TCRB CDR3 length was moderately but significantly shorter in type 1 diabetes patients. The naive, central memory and regulatory TCRB repertoires appeared to resemble one another more closely among patients than among healthy donors. Fewer insertions and more nucleotide deletions at VDJ recombination sites were observed in patients with type 1 diabetes, implying thymic rearrangement abnormalities. Because cDNA rather than genomic DNA was sequenced, highly expressing activated cells could have been over-represented, although no difference in activation and CD3 levels was found between groups. PCR may preferentially amplify shorter templates, but because patient and control samples were amplified and corrected together, any resulting skew would affect both groups equally. Because small numbers of individuals were included in the HLA sub-analyses, any influence of HLA type on TCRB rearrangement was left unresolved.

The entire isolated RNA was reverse transcribed using the High Capacity cDNA Reverse Transcription Kit, and thus expressed TCRB transcripts were sequenced. Deep immunoSEQ sequencing was applied to naive, central memory and regulatory T cell samples, giving an average of roughly 3.5 million total reads per sample. After sorted cells were lysed in RLT buffer, RNA was extracted with DNase-treated RNeasy Micro or Mini kits, with the choice depending on cell number. To prevent cross-contamination, each cell subset was processed individually, whereas patient and healthy donor samples were processed jointly. Using the immunoSEQ multiplex PCR, TCRB sequences were amplified from cDNA into 87-bp fragments spanning the CDR3 region. Sequencing of the amplicons was done on the Illumina HiSeq platform. As for how the authors treated the data: Synthetic template baselines were used to correct PCR bias computationally, reads within Hamming distance 2 were collapsed together, and singletons that could not be merged were discarded. Reads were aligned against IMGT to assign V, D and J genes, CDR3 length and insertions or deletions at six rearrangement sites. Within each subset, clonotype counts were normalized to sorted cell number, after which true diversity and Gini coefficients were computed with the tcR R package. Repertoire sharing was quantified using the overlap coefficient calculated on TCRB nucleotide sequences. In TCRdb, the immuneACCESS table is reduced to in-frame sequences with V and J assigned. These tables do not hold every clone; where another copy was compared, an unresolved V gene accounts for under half, and the others remain unexplained. D and trimming come from the DNA, and the V and J calls and clone size come from that table. Recorded for this sample are some 370,000 clones; around 10% of them occurred a single time. The ten largest clones represent less than 0.65% of the sample.

The sequence was obtained from a man aged 30 to 39 with type 1 diabetes. Input material: central memory CD4+ T cells from blood.

The DNA reads as follows: TGTGCCAGTACAGGGGAAGGCAATGAGCAGTTCTTC. Translated, it gives CASTGEGNEQFF. The chain uses TRBV2 and TRBJ2-1; the junction holds 7 bases that match TRBD1. Measured from the cysteine to the phenylalanine, the CDR3 is 12 residues long. Left in the record is the CDR3 DNA by itself, 36 bases read in frame from the first base. As encoded in the germline V gene, CDR1 is SNHLY while CDR2 is FYNNEI. V ends up 9 bases short and J 6 bases short, with an unmatched junction base count of 5.